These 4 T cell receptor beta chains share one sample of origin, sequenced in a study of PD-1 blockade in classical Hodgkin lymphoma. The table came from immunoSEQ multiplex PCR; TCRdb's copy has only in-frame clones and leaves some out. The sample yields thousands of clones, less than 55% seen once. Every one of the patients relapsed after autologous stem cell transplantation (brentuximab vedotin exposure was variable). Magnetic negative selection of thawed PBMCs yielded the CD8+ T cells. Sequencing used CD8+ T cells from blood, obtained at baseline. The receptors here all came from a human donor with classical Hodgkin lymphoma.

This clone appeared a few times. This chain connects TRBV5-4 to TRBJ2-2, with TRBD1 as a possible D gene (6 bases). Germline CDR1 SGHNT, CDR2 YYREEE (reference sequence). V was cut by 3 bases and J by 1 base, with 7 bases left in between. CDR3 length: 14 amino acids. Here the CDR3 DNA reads TGTGCCAGCAGCTCGACAGGGAACACCGGGGAGCTGTTTTTT. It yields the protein CASSSTGNTGELFF.

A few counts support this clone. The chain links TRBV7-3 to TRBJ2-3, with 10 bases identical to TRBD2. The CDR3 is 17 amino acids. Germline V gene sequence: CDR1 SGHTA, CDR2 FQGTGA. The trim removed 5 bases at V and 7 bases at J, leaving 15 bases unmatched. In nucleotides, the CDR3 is TGTGCCAGCAGCCACAGTGGAGAGCGGGAGGGCCTAAATACGCAGTATTTT. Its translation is CASSHSGEREGLNTQYF.

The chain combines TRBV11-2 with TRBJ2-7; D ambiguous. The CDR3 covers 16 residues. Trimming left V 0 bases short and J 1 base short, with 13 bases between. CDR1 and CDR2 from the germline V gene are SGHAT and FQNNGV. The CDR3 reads CASSLDSTDLSYEQYF. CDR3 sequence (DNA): TGTGCCAGCAGCTTAGATAGTACGGACCTTTCCTACGAGCAGTACTTC.

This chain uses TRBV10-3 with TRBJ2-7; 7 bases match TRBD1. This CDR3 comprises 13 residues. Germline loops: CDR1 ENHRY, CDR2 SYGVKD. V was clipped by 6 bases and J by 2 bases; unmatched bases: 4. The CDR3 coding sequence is TGTGCCATCAGAGGACAGGACACCTACGAGCAGTACTTC. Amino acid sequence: CAIRGQDTYEQYF.